These T cell receptor beta chains were read from a single sample in a study of T-cell reconstitution after alpha-beta-depleted transplantation in children. TCRdb re-called the PCR reads through MiXCR, storing one row per CDR3 protein. Of around 600,000 distinct CDR3 sequences in the sample, 15% to 20% were seen once. Sequencing was performed on PBMCs from the stem cell graft donor, taken from the stem cell graft. The receptor source for this set is a human donor who donated a stem cell graft to a child with acute myeloid leukemia. Each CDR3 is given with its conserved first and last residue. A D gene is named only where the DNA matches it firmly. For some rows the clone size is stated as once, few or many, or as a class when expanded; others skip it.

TGTGCCAGCAGTCAGGGGGAAGAGACCCAGTACTTC	CASSQGEETQYF	TRBJ2-5	TRBV28	TRBD1	.
TGTGCCAGCAGCTTAGTTCTTGGCAGCGCGAACACCGGGGAGCTGTTTTTT	CASSLVLGSANTGELFF	TRBJ2-2	TRBV7-9	.	few
TGTGCCAGCAGTTTTAGTAGCGCGAGCAATGAGCAGTTCTTC	CASSFSSASNEQFF	TRBJ2-1	TRBV12-3/TRBV12-4	.	many
TGCGCCAGCAGCCAAGAAGGAGCTGAGCAGTTCTTC	CASSQEGAEQFF	TRBJ2-1	TRBV4-3	.	few
TGCAGTGCCGGGTCGGTGGCTCCGGAAAAACTGTTTTTT	CSAGSVAPEKLFF	TRBJ1-4	TRBV20-1	.	many
TGTGCCAGCAGTGCCGGGGCCTCTAGCACAGATACGCAGTATTTT	CASSAGASSTDTQYF	TRBJ2-3	TRBV6-1	.	many
TGTGCCAGCAGCCCCTCTGGGGGGCGGTGGGGGAATCAGCCCCAGCATTTT	CASSPSGGRWGNQPQHF	TRBJ1-5	TRBV7-2	.	.
TGTGCCACCAGTGATGCCGGGACGGCGAACACCGGGGAGCTGTTTTTT	CATSDAGTANTGELFF	TRBJ2-2	TRBV24-1	.	few
TGTGCCAGCAGCCCCAGTGCGGGTTGGGGGCAGTATTTT	CASSPSAGWGQYF	TRBJ2-3	TRBV7-2	.	many
TGTGCCATCAGTGGGGACTACGAGCAGTACTTC	CAISGDYEQYF	TRBJ2-7	TRBV10-3	.	many
TGCAGTCCAGGGGGCGATAGCTATGGCTACACCTTC	CSPGGDSYGYTF	TRBJ1-2	TRBV20-1	TRBD1	many
TGCAGTGCATCCCCTGGAGGTCACAATGAGCAGTTCTTC	CSASPGGHNEQFF	TRBJ2-1	TRBV20-1	.	many
TGTGCCAGCAGAGGGGATTCACCCCTCCACTTT	CASRGDSPLHF	TRBJ1-6	TRBV13	.	many
TGTGCCAGCAGCCCCATAGGACTTCGGGATGAGCAGTTCTTC	CASSPIGLRDEQFF	TRBJ2-1	TRBV7-7	.	many
TGCAGTGCTAGATCTCTAGAGCTAAATGAGCAGTTCTTC	CSARSLELNEQFF	TRBJ2-1	TRBV20-1	.	.
TGTGCCTGCAACGCGGGATCGGGCACAGATACGCAGTATTTT	CACNAGSGTDTQYF	TRBJ2-3	TRBV30	.	.
TGTGCCATCACCCTTGGGACAGGTCGGGGAACCGGGGAGCTGTTTTTT	CAITLGTGRGTGELFF	TRBJ2-2	TRBV10-3	TRBD1	.
TGTGCCAGCAGTTTGCGAGGGACAATGAACACTGAAGCTTTCTTT	CASSLRGTMNTEAFF	TRBJ1-1	TRBV6-2/TRBV6-3	.	.
TGCAGTGCCAATCTGGGGACCACTGAAGCTTTCTTT	CSANLGTTEAFF	TRBJ1-1	TRBV20-1	.	many
TGCGCCAGCAGCTTGGCAGGCTTCGGATTAAACAATGAGCAGTTCTTC	CASSLAGFGLNNEQFF	TRBJ2-1	TRBV5-1	.	few
TGTGCCAGCAGCCCTACAAGGGCGATCGGGGAGCTGTTTTTT	CASSPTRAIGELFF	TRBJ2-2	TRBV12-3/TRBV12-4	.	.
TGCAGTGCCGAGGGACAGGGGTTCGGCACCGGGGAGCTGTTTTTT	CSAEGQGFGTGELFF	TRBJ2-2	TRBV20-1	TRBD1	.
TGTGCCAGCATCAACAGGGAAGAGGGTGAAAAACTGTTTTTT	CASINREEGEKLFF	TRBJ1-4	TRBV12-3/TRBV12-4	.	few
TGCAGCATACAGGTTTCCGGAGCTAACTATGGCTACACCTTC	CSIQVSGANYGYTF	TRBJ1-2	TRBV29-1	.	many
TGTGCCAGCAGCCCGATACAGGGGGCGAAGACTGAAGCTTTCTTT	CASSPIQGAKTEAFF	TRBJ1-1	TRBV7-2	TRBD1	many
TGTGCCAGCAGCGCGGGACGTAACTATGGCTACACCTTC	CASSAGRNYGYTF	TRBJ1-2	TRBV5-5	.	many
TGCGCCAGCAGCCCTGGAGGGGGGATACGCTACACCTTC	CASSPGGGIRYTF	TRBJ1-2	TRBV5-1	.	few
TGCAGCGCCTCCCGACAGGGGTCGTACACCGGGGAGCTGTTTTTT	CSASRQGSYTGELFF	TRBJ2-2	TRBV29-1	TRBD1	many